Following are 27 T cell receptor beta chains from one sample sequenced in a study. From the RT-PCR reads, TCRdb called clonotypes with MiXCR, one entry per CDR3 protein. The repertoire has 550,000 to 750,000 distinct CDR3 sequences, about 14% of them found once; the top ten carry 3.6%. The sequencing input was memory CD4+ T cells from blood. The receptors originated from a female donor in good health, serving as a healthy control.

In its sample, this clonotype was seen many times. One junction end does not reproduce the germline sequence, and a read error may be involved. CDR3 sequence (DNA): TGCGCCAGCAGCTTGAGCGGAGGGGCCTACGAGCAGTACTTC. Residues: CASSLSGGAYEQYF. The V and J genes are TRBV7-2 and TRBJ2-7; maybe TRBD2 (6 bases). The CDR3 extends over 14 amino acids. CDR1 SGHTA and CDR2 FQGNSA come from the germline V gene.

This clonotype was detected a few times. The V call is TRBV28, the J call TRBJ1-3; 7 bases agree with TRBD1. CDR1 is MDHEN, CDR2 SYDVKM, per germline. CDR3 size: 16 residues. Germline trimming cut 6 bases from V and 2 bases from J; bases unmatched to any gene: 10. The CDR3 nucleotides read TGTGCCAGCAGAATCCTAGGGGGCCAGGCTGGAAACACCATATATTTT. This translates into CASRILGGQAGNTIYF.

Regarding this clonotype: Given a much more abundant clone one base away, this may be a read error. The chain links TRBV29-1 to TRBJ2-2; possibly TRBD1 for D (7 bases). The CDR3 totals 14 residues. The germline gives CDR1 SQVTM, CDR2 ANQGSEA. For the CDR3, the DNA is TGCAGCGTGGGACAGTCCTCTTCGGGCGGGAAGCTGTTTTTT. The encoded protein is CSVGQSSSGGKLFF.

This clonotype was seen only a few times. This sequence joins TRBV27 and TRBJ1-2, with D maybe TRBD1 (5 bases). Germline V lookup: CDR1 MNHEY, CDR2 SMNVEV (reference sequence). The CDR3 length is 14 residues. Trimming removed 5 bases at V and 0 bases at J, with 10 bases between. CDR3 amino acids: CASSPGHTNYGYTF. As DNA, the CDR3 is TGTGCCAGCAGTCCCGGACATACTAACTATGGCTACACCTTC.

This clonotype was counted ten times or more. The chain couples TRBV25-1 to TRBJ2-1; 7 positions agree with TRBD2. Germline lookup yields CDR1 MGHDK and CDR2 SYGVNS. This CDR3 spans 14 amino acids. V was pared by 7 bases and J by 7 bases, with 10 bases of the junction left unmatched. CDR3 residues: CASTSGATANEQFF. The CDR3, as DNA: TGTGCCAGCACCAGCGGGGCAACGGCGAATGAGCAGTTCTTC.

This clonotype was found many times. The chain links TRBV20-1 to TRBJ1-1; 7 bases agree with TRBD1. This CDR3 comprises 17 residues. Germline-derived CDR1 and CDR2 are DFQATT and SNEGSKA (reference sequence). V lost 0 bases to trimming and J lost 5 bases; unmatched junction nucleotides: 15. CDR3 DNA: TGCAGTGCTAGAGATGGGGGGCGACAGGGACCTCGGACTGAAGCTTTCTTT. It yields the protein CSARDGGRQGPRTEAFF.

This clonotype has only one observation. The chain uses TRBV5-1 and TRBJ2-1, with TRBD2 matching 10 bases. CDR3 length: 16 amino acids. Per the germline V gene, CDR1 is SGHRS and CDR2 is YFSETQ. J gave up 9 bases and V 0 bases, and 9 bases lay outside the gene matches. CDR3 residues: CASSLEREGPGGEQFF. The CDR3 bases are TGCGCCAGCAGCTTGGAGCGGGAGGGCCCTGGCGGTGAGCAGTTCTTC.

This clonotype was found a few times. The chain links TRBV4-1 to TRBJ2-7; 7 bases line up with TRBD1. With 4 bases clipped from V and 1 base from J, the junction kept 13 bases outside the gene matches. Germline V gene data show CDR1 as MGHRA and CDR2 as YSYEKL. This CDR3 comprises 17 residues. CDR3 DNA sequence: TGCGCCAGCAGCCGACGGTTTGGACGGGACAGATCCTACGAGCAGTACTTC. Its protein is CASSRRFGRDRSYEQYF.

The chain uses TRBV5-6 and TRBJ1-5, with a possible D match to TRBD1 (5 bases). The CDR3 is 16 amino acids. From germline, CDR1 is SGHDT and CDR2 YYEEEE. Trimming cost V 5 bases and J 1 base, with 16 bases left between them. Written as DNA, the CDR3 is TGTGCCAGCAGTCGAGCCAGGAGGGGCAGCAATCAGCCCCAGCATTTT. Translating it yields CASSRARRGSNQPQHF.

This clonotype was observed many times. The rearrangement joins TRBV5-1 to TRBJ2-4; D perhaps matches TRBD2 (5 bases). Germline CDR1 SGHRS, CDR2 YFSETQ. V lost 5 bases and J lost 2, with 20 bases in between. This CDR3 region has 17 residues. DNA of the CDR3: TGCGCCAGCAGTTCCCACGTCATAACGGGGTCCAAAAACATTCAGTACTTC. Amino acids: CASSSHVITGSKNIQYF.

The V gene is TRBV28, the J gene TRBJ2-2, with unresolved D. The CDR3 runs 13 residues. V was pared by 6 bases and J by 1 base, with 6 bases between. CDR1 is MDHEN, CDR2 SYDVKM, per germline. Written as DNA, the CDR3 is TGTGCCAGCAGGATAGAGAACACCGGGGAGCTGTTTTTT. Amino acid sequence: CASRIENTGELFF.

This clonotype was counted ten times or more. This chain links TRBV6-5 with TRBJ2-3; no definite D call. The germline V gene encodes CDR1 MNHEY and CDR2 SVGAGI. The CDR3 covers 14 residues. The V and J ends lost 3 bases and 6 bases respectively, with 13 bases between them. CDR3 DNA sequence: TGTGCCAGCAGTTATCCCCACGACCGCGATACGCAGTATTTT. Amino acids: CASSYPHDRDTQYF.

This clonotype turned up a few times. The chain couples TRBV11-2 to TRBJ1-5, with D tentatively TRBD1 (6 bases). Between the trimmed V and J ends, which lost 5 bases and 7 bases, there was a span of 12 bases. The germline V gene encodes CDR1 SGHAT and CDR2 FQNNGV. The CDR3 is 13 residues long. CDR3 region: CASSPGGAQPQHF. CDR3 in DNA: TGTGCCAGCAGCCCTGGGGGGGCCCAGCCCCAGCATTTT.

The chain employs TRBV2 and TRBJ1-2; 7 bases match TRBD1. The CDR3 runs 14 residues. Trimming at V came to 5 bases and at J to 4 bases, leaving 7 bases not matched to a gene. Germline V gene lookup returns CDR1 SNHLY and CDR2 FYNNEI. The chain's CDR3 is CASSLDREVYGYTF. The CDR3 nucleotides read TGTGCCAGCAGTTTAGACAGGGAGGTCTATGGCTACACCTTC.

The chain couples TRBV6-6 to TRBJ2-1, with 7 bases fitting TRBD2. The V segment lost 6 bases and the J segment 1 base; nucleotides outside the gene matches: 15. The CDR3 has 18 amino acids. Germline CDR1 is MNHNY and CDR2 is SVGAGI (reference sequence). CDR3 coding DNA: TGTGCCAGCAGCCACCTAGGGAGAGGCGGGAGTTCCTACAATGAGCAGTTCTTC. Amino acids: CASSHLGRGGSSYNEQFF.

This clonotype was counted between two and nine times. This chain joins TRBV9 and TRBJ1-2; D is possibly TRBD1 (5 bases). The CDR3 contains 17 residues. Germline loops: CDR1 SGDLS, CDR2 YYNGEE. V dropped 3 bases and J dropped 0 bases, with 18 bases sitting between them. CDR3 amino acids: CASSEPGGAEANYGYTF. The CDR3 nucleotides are TGTGCCAGCAGCGAGCCGGGTGGGGCGGAGGCTAACTATGGCTACACCTTC.

The J gene is TRBJ2-1, the V gene TRBV24-1; TRBD1 matches 8 bases. Germline CDR1 KGHDR, CDR2 SFDVKD. The CDR3 is 15 residues long. With V trimmed by 3 bases and J by 10 bases, 10 bases remained unmatched. The DNA of the CDR3 is TGTGCCACCAGTGATCCCGGGACAGGCTCTATAGAGCAGTTCTTC. Translation: CATSDPGTGSIEQFF.

This clonotype was found many times. The genes are TRBV20-1 and TRBJ1-5; D gene ambiguous. The ends were cut back, 6 bases at V and 2 bases at J, with 11 bases in the middle. CDR3 length: 13 amino acids. Germline V CDR1 and CDR2: DFQATT, SNEGSKA (reference sequence). The CDR3 is CSARPGGNQPQHF. DNA for the CDR3: TGCAGTGCGAGACCTGGGGGCAATCAGCCCCAGCATTTT.

In its sample, this clonotype was seen a few times. The chain links TRBV7-6 to TRBJ2-5; D gene ambiguous. Germline V gives CDR1 SGHVS, CDR2 FNYEAQ. There are 13 residues in the CDR3. V dropped 4 bases and J dropped 3 bases, with 9 bases sitting between them. The CDR3 DNA follows: TGTGCCAGCAGCTCCAGCATCAAAGAGACCCAGTACTTC. This encodes CASSSSIKETQYF.

The chain carries TRBV28 and TRBJ2-7; the match to TRBD1 covers 8 bases. The germline gives CDR1 MDHEN, CDR2 SYDVKM. The CDR3 has 11 amino acids. Trimming took 7 bases from V and 13 from J; bases not matched to a gene: 9. CDR3 DNA sequence: TGTGCCAGCACCGGTCCGGGACAGGTCTACTTC. It specifies CASTGPGQVYF.

In regard to this clonotype: A much more abundant neighbour one base away suggests this may be a read error. This sequence joins TRBV5-1 and TRBJ2-1, with 10 bases lining up with TRBD2. The CDR3 extends over 15 amino acids. The trim removed 1 base at V and 11 bases at J, leaving 9 bases unmatched. The V gene's germline CDR1 is SGHRS and CDR2 YFSETQ. The CDR3 sequence is CASSLPSGRWDKQFF. CDR3 nucleotide sequence: TGCGCCAGCAGCTTGCCTAGCGGGAGATGGGATAAGCAGTTCTTC.

The J gene is TRBJ2-5, the V gene TRBV2; D might be TRBD2 (5 bases). Germline V gene lookup returns CDR1 SNHLY and CDR2 FYNNEI. The CDR3 totals 13 residues. Trimming removed 9 bases at V and 1 base at J, with 12 bases between. The CDR3 DNA follows: TGTGCCAGTAGATGGACTGCCCAAGAGACCCAGTACTTC. Encoded protein: CASRWTAQETQYF.

The rearrangement joins TRBV20-1 to TRBJ1-1, with D perhaps matching TRBD1 (5 bases). The V end lost 4 bases, the J end lost 10 bases, and 13 bases lay between the germline ends. Germline CDR1 and CDR2: DFQATT and SNEGSKA (reference sequence). The CDR3 runs to 11 residues. The CDR3 DNA follows: TGCAGTGCTACTCCCGGGACCGGAGCTTTCTTT. It encodes CSATPGTGAFF.

J is TRBJ2-1 and V is TRBV9; D unclear. Germline-derived CDR1 and CDR2 are SGDLS and YYNGEE. The CDR3 spans 16 residues. The V gene lost 1 base and the J gene lost 4 bases, with 15 bases spanning the gap. The CDR3 reads CASSVNPVLGYNEQFF. Written as DNA, the CDR3 is TGTGCCAGCAGCGTAAATCCGGTTCTAGGGTACAATGAGCAGTTCTTC. The entire variable domain, with the rest obtained from reference TRBV9 and TRBJ2-1, is as follows: DSGVTQTPKHLITATGQRVTLRCSPRSGDLSVYWYQQSLDQGLQFLIQYYNGEERAKGNILERFSAQQFPDLHSELNLSSLELGDSALYFCASSVNPVLGYNEQFFGPGTRLTVL.

The gene calls are TRBV7-3 and TRBJ1-5; 12 nucleotides align to TRBD1. The length of the CDR3 is 15 residues. With V trimmed by 6 bases and J by 5 bases, 5 bases remained unmatched. CDR1 and CDR2 from the germline V gene are SGHTA and FQGTGA. CDR3 coding DNA: TGTGCCAGCAGGGCCGGGACAGGGGGCGATCAGCCCCAGCATTTT. It encodes CASRAGTGGDQPQHF.

The gene calls are TRBV20-1 and TRBJ2-3; 13 positions agree with TRBD2. Unmatched junction bases numbered 11, after V lost 8 bases and J lost 3 bases. Germline V gives CDR1 DFQATT, CDR2 SNEGSKA (reference sequence). The CDR3 contains 16 residues. DNA for the CDR3: TGCAGTACGTGGGGACTAGCGGGATTCGGGACAGATACGCAGTATTTT. It encodes CSTWGLAGFGTDTQYF.

This clonotype was counted only a few times. V usage is TRBV6-6 and J usage is TRBJ2-3, with D tentatively TRBD2 (6 bases). The CDR3 runs 14 residues. The V end lost 4 bases, the J end lost 4 bases, and 12 bases lay between the germline ends. Per the germline V gene, CDR1 is MNHNY and CDR2 is SVGAGI (reference sequence). CDR3 loop: CASSWGVAADTQYF. CDR3 DNA: TGTGCCAGCAGTTGGGGGGTGGCGGCAGATACGCAGTATTTT.